This T cell receptor (beta chain) originates from a study of human T cells and chemical hapten exposure. In its sample, this clonotype was seen many times. Its antigen remains unknown. TCRdb re-called the RACE reads with MiXCR, one entry per CDR3 protein. The sample includes approximately 90,000 distinct CDR3 sequences, roughly 10% of them seen just once. Study-wide points: Large CDR3 similarity clusters arose significantly more often from expanded TCRs than from controls.

This sample's time point: patch test 1, 2 weeks after DPC sensitization. Treatment reported: therapeutic diphenylcyclopropenone sensitization with weekly scalp DPC. The clonotype originates from a man aged 35-49 years with alopecia areata. Some clones in this sample may be carry-over from other donors' samples. The sequenced sample was whole blood, obtained in connection with sensitization to the hapten diphenylcyclopropenone (DPC).

CDR3 nucleotides: TGTGCCAGCAGCTTACGGACAGGGAAGAACACTGAAGCTTTCTTT. As protein: CASSLRTGKNTEAFF. The V gene is TRBV11-1, the J gene TRBJ1-1, with 8 positions matching TRBD1. This CDR3 has 15 residues. CDR1 and CDR2 (germline): SGHAT, FQDESV (reference sequence). J gave up 1 base and V 2 bases, and 3 bases lay outside the gene matches.